Presented here are 9 T cell receptor beta chains from one specimen sequenced in a study of T cell changes during pregnancy in multiple sclerosis. Profiling relied on immunoSEQ multiplex PCR, and the TCRdb table lists in-frame clones only, not all of them. The sample includes tens of thousands of clones, approximately 92% of them seen just once. The sequencing here drew on peripheral blood, taken after pregnancy. These receptors all stem from a female donor with multiple sclerosis, enrolled in a pregnancy study.

The chain combines TRBV5-1 with TRBJ2-1; D is possibly TRBD2 (5 bases). The CDR3 has 13 amino acids. V was cut by 0 bases and J by 10 bases, with 11 bases left in between. Germline V gives CDR1 SGHRS, CDR2 YFSETQ. In DNA form, the CDR3 reads TGCGCCAGCAGCTTGGCCTCCCCGGGGGAGCAGTTCTTC. Amino acid sequence: CASSLASPGEQFF.

The chain combines TRBV14 with TRBJ1-1; TRBD1 matches 10 bases. V lost 8 bases to trimming and J lost 0 bases; unmatched junction nucleotides: 12. Germline V CDR1 and CDR2: SGHDN, FVKESK. This CDR3 has 17 residues. CDR3 in amino acids: CASAAGQGLSMNTEAFF. The CDR3 coding sequence is TGTGCCAGCGCAGCGGGACAGGGGCTTTCCATGAACACTGAAGCTTTCTTT.

This chain links TRBV7-7 with TRBJ1-1; D uncertain. There are 13 residues in the CDR3. Germline V lookup: CDR1 SSHAT, CDR2 FNYEAQ (reference sequence). Trimming cost V 2 bases and J 2 bases, with 6 bases left between them. DNA of the CDR3: TGTGCCAGCAGCTTAAAAATAAACACTGAAGCTTTCTTT. It specifies CASSLKINTEAFF. The full variable domain, completed using reference TRBV7-7 and TRBJ1-1, is GAGVSQSPRYKVTKRGQDVTLRCDPISSHATLYWYQQALGQGPEFLTYFNYEAQPDKSGLPSDRFSAERPEGSISTLTIQRTEQRDSAMYRCASSLKINTEAFFGQGTRLTVV.

This clone has a single count. V is TRBV29-1 and J is TRBJ2-5, with 7 bases identical to TRBD2. The CDR3 covers 11 residues. From germline, CDR1 is SQVTM and CDR2 ANQGSEA. V shed 7 bases and J 3 bases; nucleotides not matched to a gene: 2. The CDR3, as DNA: TGCAGCGGGGGAGGGAAAGAGACCCAGTACTTC. It encodes CSGGGKETQYF. The whole variable domain, filled in from reference TRBV29-1 and TRBJ2-5, reads SAVISQKPSRDICQRGTSLTIQCQVDSQVTMMFWYRQQPGQSLTLIATANQGSEATYESGFVIDKFPISRPNLTFSTLTVSNMSPEDSSIYLCSGGGKETQYFGPGTRLLVL.

The chain is built from TRBV11-1 and TRBJ1-1, with no clear D. Germline V CDR1 and CDR2: SGHAT, FQDESV (reference sequence). The length of the CDR3 is 11 residues. V lost 1 base, J lost 9 bases, and 6 bases lay in between. The CDR3 is CASSLGGQAFF. The DNA for the CDR3 is TGTGCCAGCAGCTTAGGAGGGCAAGCTTTCTTT. The whole variable domain, filled in from reference TRBV11-1 and TRBJ1-1, reads EAEVAQSPRYKITEKSQAVAFWCDPISGHATLYWYRQILGQGPELLVQFQDESVVDDSQLPKDRFSAERLKGVDSTLKIQPAELGDSAMYLCASSLGGQAFFGQGTRLTVV.

The gene calls are TRBV29-1 and TRBJ2-7; 12 bases match TRBD2. This CDR3 has 14 residues. Germline V gene sequence: CDR1 SQVTM, CDR2 ANQGSEA. Germline trimming cut 4 bases from V and 2 bases from J; bases unmatched to any gene: 3. The CDR3 DNA reads as TGCAGCGTTGCCCGACTAGCGGGAGCCTACGAGCAGTACTTC. Encoded protein: CSVARLAGAYEQYF.

The chain employs TRBV12-5 and TRBJ1-4; possibly TRBD1 for D (6 bases). This CDR3 has 15 residues. V was pared by 6 bases and J by 8 bases, with 19 bases between. In germline, CDR1 is LGHNT, CDR2 FRNRAP. CDR3 loop: CASGLGTARGEKLFF. CDR3 bases: TGTGCTAGTGGCCTCGGTACCGCCAGGGGCGAAAAACTGTTTTTT.

The genes are TRBV18 and TRBJ1-2, with D possibly being TRBD1 (6 bases). The V end was cut by 6 bases, the J end by 2 bases, with 13 bases between. Germline-derived CDR1 and CDR2 are KGHSH and LQKENI. The CDR3 covers 14 residues. CDR3 sequence (DNA): TGTGCCAGCTCCCCCGGGACAATGAACTATGGCTACACCTTC. Amino acid sequence: CASSPGTMNYGYTF.

This chain connects TRBV27 to TRBJ2-5, with 8 nucleotides matching TRBD1. Trimming cost V 4 bases and J 1 base; bases outside gene matches: 8. The CDR3 sequence is 16 residues long. In germline, CDR1 is MNHEY, CDR2 SMNVEV (reference sequence). DNA of the CDR3: TGTGCCAGCAGTTCTCAAGACAGGGGTTCCCAAGAGACCCAGTACTTC. The encoded protein is CASSSQDRGSQETQYF.